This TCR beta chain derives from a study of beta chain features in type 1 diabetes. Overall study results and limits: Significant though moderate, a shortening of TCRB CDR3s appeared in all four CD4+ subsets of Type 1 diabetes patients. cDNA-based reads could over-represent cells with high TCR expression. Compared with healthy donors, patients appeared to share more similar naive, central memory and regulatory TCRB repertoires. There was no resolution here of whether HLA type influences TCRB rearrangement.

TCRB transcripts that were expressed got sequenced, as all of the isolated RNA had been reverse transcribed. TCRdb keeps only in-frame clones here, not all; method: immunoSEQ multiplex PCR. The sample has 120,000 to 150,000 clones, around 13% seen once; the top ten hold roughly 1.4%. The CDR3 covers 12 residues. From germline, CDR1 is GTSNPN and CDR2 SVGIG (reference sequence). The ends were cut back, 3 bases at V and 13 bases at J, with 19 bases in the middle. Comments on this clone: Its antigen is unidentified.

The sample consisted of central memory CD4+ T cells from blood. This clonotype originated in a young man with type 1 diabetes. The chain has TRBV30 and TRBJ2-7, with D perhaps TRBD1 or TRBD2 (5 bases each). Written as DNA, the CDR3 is TGTGCCTGGAGCCCACTTGGGGGAAGCTACTACTTC. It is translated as CAWSPLGGSYYF.